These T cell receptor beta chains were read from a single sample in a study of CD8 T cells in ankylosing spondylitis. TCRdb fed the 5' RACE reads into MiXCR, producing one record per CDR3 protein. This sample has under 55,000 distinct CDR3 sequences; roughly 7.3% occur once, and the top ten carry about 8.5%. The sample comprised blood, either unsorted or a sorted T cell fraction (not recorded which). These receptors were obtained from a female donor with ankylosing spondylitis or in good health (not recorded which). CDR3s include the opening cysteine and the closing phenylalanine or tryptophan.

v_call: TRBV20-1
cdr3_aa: CSASTGTGYNSPLHF

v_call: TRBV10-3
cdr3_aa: CAIGGTGPNTEAFF

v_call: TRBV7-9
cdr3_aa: CASGPGVLNTEAFF

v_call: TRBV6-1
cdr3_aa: CASSNRDQGEKLFF

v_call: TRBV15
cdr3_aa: CATSSLGGITDTQYF

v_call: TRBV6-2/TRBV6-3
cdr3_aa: CASSGPLGGPNTEAFF

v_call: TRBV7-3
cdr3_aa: CASSPGTGSSYEQYF

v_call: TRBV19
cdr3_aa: CASSIGLHQETQYF

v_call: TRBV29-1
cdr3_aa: CSAKDEGRRVGFREAFF

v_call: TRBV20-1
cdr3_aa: CSARPRTMNTEAFF

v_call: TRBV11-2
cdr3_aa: CASSGNRNTEAFF

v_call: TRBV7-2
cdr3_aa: CASSGTGGKRNSPLHF

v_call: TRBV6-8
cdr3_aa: CASILHALRITFF

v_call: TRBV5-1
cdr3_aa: CASSLGGDYGYTF

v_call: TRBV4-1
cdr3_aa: CASSQFVFKTQYF

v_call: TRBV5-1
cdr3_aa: CASSPGTAIETQYF

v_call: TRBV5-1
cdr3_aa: CASSVEGIQPQHF

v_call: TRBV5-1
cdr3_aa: CATTLAGVNNEQFF

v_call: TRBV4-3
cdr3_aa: CASSQEARGLDTQYF

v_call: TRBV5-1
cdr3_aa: CASSEGTRQETQYF

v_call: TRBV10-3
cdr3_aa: CAISESLRDRANGYTF

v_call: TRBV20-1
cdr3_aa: CSAKGGAGTGELFF

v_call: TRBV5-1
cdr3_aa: CASSLASPGGQPQHF

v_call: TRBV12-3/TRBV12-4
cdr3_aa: CALYLPSGAANTGELFF

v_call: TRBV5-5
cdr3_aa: CASSFIGGTEAFF

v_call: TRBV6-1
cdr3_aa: CASSERAYGYTF

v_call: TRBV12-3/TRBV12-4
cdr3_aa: CASSFWTGVLRHGYTF

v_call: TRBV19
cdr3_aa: CASTPDGPDEKLFF

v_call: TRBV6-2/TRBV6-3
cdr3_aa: CASSYTVGETEAFF

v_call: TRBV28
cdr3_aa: CASKGGNQPQHF

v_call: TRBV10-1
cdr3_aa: CASSAAGTGEKLFF

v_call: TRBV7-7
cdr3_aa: CASSPMTGNTGELFF

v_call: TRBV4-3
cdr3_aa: CASSHLGGGAGNEQFF

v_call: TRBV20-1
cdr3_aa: CSARDWRAGGSTDTQYF

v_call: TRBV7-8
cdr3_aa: CASSPRDTYQPQHF

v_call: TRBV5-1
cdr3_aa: CASSLEGRESSTDTQYF

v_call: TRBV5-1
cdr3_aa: CASSPRGGNTGELFF

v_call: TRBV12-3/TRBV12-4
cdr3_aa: CASSLIQVPYTQYF

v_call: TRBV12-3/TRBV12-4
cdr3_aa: CASTSSGANVLTF